Below are 25 T cell receptor beta chains sequenced from a single sample in a study of blood T cell repertoires in COVID-19. Clones were sequenced by immunoSEQ multiplex PCR, and TCRdb holds only the in-frame ones, with some missing. In the table there are roughly 120,000 clones, approximately 82% of which are singletons. The specimen was peripheral blood. The source of these receptors is a woman of 80 years or more with acute or convalescent COVID-19.

The rearrangement joins TRBV5-4 to TRBJ2-2; 14 nucleotides agree with TRBD2. J was trimmed by 3 bases and V by 2 bases; bases with no gene match: 9. Germline CDR1 and CDR2: SGHNT and YYREEE (reference sequence). This CDR3 has 19 residues. This CDR3 is CASSLGLAGGRSDTGELFF. DNA for the CDR3: TGTGCCAGCAGCTTAGGACTAGCGGGGGGCCGGTCTGACACCGGGGAGCTGTTTTTT. Based on the CDR3 plus reference TRBV5-4 and TRBJ2-2, the full variable domain is ETGVTQSPTHLIKTRGQQVTLRCSSQSGHNTVSWYQQALGQGPQFIFQYYREEENGRGNFPPRFSGLQFPNYSSELNVNALELDDSALYLCASSLGLAGGRSDTGELFFGEGSRLTVL.

V and J are TRBV18 and TRBJ1-2; D ambiguous. V was trimmed by 0 bases and J by 5 bases, leaving 7 bases between them. CDR1 and CDR2 from the germline V gene are KGHSH and LQKENI. CDR3 size: 13 residues. CDR3 coding DNA: TGTGCCAGCTCACCACCGAACGGGTATGGCTACACCTTC. Protein sequence: CASSPPNGYGYTF.

J is TRBJ2-1 and V is TRBV4-1, with D perhaps TRBD1 (6 bases). The CDR3 is 14 residues long. CDR1 and CDR2 from the germline V gene are MGHRA and YSYEKL. Deletions cut 1 base from V and 8 bases from J, with 12 bases between. The DNA of the CDR3 is TGCGCCAGCAGCCAAGTTCCCAGGGGATATGAGCAGTTCTTC. It yields the protein CASSQVPRGYEQFF.

The genes are TRBV27 and TRBJ2-1; 8 bases are a match to TRBD2. This CDR3 region has 15 residues. The germline gives CDR1 MNHEY, CDR2 SMNVEV (reference sequence). V lost 3 bases, J lost 2 bases, and 3 bases stayed unmatched. DNA for the CDR3: TGTGCCAGCAGTTTTCCGGGGGGGACCTACAATGAGCAGTTCTTC. Amino acids: CASSFPGGTYNEQFF.

This clone was observed a few times. J is TRBJ1-5 and V is TRBV7-2; D uncertain. Germline values: CDR1 SGHTA, CDR2 FQGNSA. The V end was cut by 5 bases, the J end by 0 bases, with 14 bases between. The CDR3 runs 16 residues. The CDR3 bases are TGTGCCAGCAGCCACGGACCGGGGTATAGCAATCAGCCCCAGCATTTT. Its translation: CASSHGPGYSNQPQHF.

The V and J genes are TRBV3-1 (or the pseudogene TRBV3-2) and TRBJ1-2; 8 bases agree with TRBD1. In germline, CDR1 is LGHDT, CDR2 YNNKEL (reference sequence). V lost 1 base, J lost 6 bases, and 1 base stayed unmatched. CDR3 size: 13 residues. DNA for the CDR3: TGTGCCAGCAGCCAAGGGACAGGGCATGGCTACACCTTC. Translating it yields CASSQGTGHGYTF.

A remark on this clone: Other DNA sequences of this sample code for an identical CDR3. The chain is built from TRBV3-1 (or the pseudogene TRBV3-2) and TRBJ2-3; D remains unclear. This CDR3 is built from 14 residues. The germline gives CDR1 LGHDT, CDR2 YNNKEL (reference sequence). V dropped 1 base and J dropped 6 bases, with 11 bases sitting between them. The CDR3 is CASSQGLAGDTQYF. CDR3 nucleotide sequence: TGTGCCAGCAGCCAAGGGTTAGCTGGGGATACGCAGTATTTT.

The rearrangement joins TRBV27 to TRBJ1-4; tentative D call: TRBD1 (6 bases). The CDR3 totals 19 residues. The V gene lost 6 bases and the J gene lost 5 bases, with 28 bases spanning the gap. Germline CDR1 and CDR2: MNHEY and SMNVEV (reference sequence). CDR3 protein: CASRKRSFGQTRKNEKLFF. The CDR3 region has the DNA TGTGCCAGCAGGAAAAGGAGCTTCGGACAGACAAGAAAAAATGAAAAACTGTTTTTT.

The chain combines TRBV5-4 with TRBJ2-3, with 16 nucleotides matching TRBD2. CDR1 SGHNT and CDR2 YYREEE come from the germline V gene (reference sequence). V trimming: 0 bases; J trimming: 5 bases; junction bases outside the gene matches: 9. CDR3 length: 19 residues. The DNA for the CDR3 is TGTGCCAGCAGCTTGGCGCCGCCGGGACTAGCGGGAGGGGGAGATACGCAGTATTTT. It is translated as CASSLAPPGLAGGGDTQYF.

V and J are TRBV10-1 and TRBJ2-3; possibly TRBD2 for D (5 bases). The germline V and J ends were trimmed by 5 bases and 0 bases, with 9 bases remaining between them. Germline CDR1 is WNHNN and CDR2 is SYGVQD (reference sequence). The CDR3 spans 14 residues. The CDR3 DNA is TGCGCCAGCAGTCCGCGGGCTAGCACAGATACGCAGTATTTT. The encoded protein is CASSPRASTDTQYF.

V usage is TRBV27 and J usage is TRBJ1-4; a possible D gene is TRBD1 (5 bases). The germline CDR1 and CDR2 sequences are MNHEY and SMNVEV (reference sequence). Trimming took 5 bases from V and 4 from J, leaving 14 bases between them. The CDR3 covers 15 residues. In DNA, the CDR3 is TGTGCCAGCAGTGCCCCGGGGGGAGGTAATGAAAAACTGTTTTTT. It specifies CASSAPGGGNEKLFF. Supplemented by reference TRBV27 and TRBJ1-4, the full variable domain reads EAQVTQNPRYLITVTGKKLTVTCSQNMNHEYMSWYRQDPGLGLRQIYYSMNVEVTDKGDVPEGYKVSRKEKRNFPLILESPSPNQTSLYFCASSAPGGGNEKLFFGSGTQLSVL.

The chain carries TRBV27 and TRBJ2-1; D is possibly TRBD2 (5 bases). Germline V CDR1 and CDR2: MNHEY, SMNVEV (reference sequence). The CDR3 loop spans 15 amino acids. With 0 bases removed from V and 5 bases from J, the gap between germline ends came to 11 bases. The CDR3 sequence is CASSLSFGLHNEQFF. The CDR3 DNA reads TGTGCCAGCAGTTTATCATTTGGACTCCACAATGAGCAGTTCTTC.

This clone was observed a few times. The chain is built from TRBV4-3 and TRBJ2-7; a weak D match, TRBD2 (6 bases). The germline CDR1 and CDR2 sequences are LGHNA and YSLEER. This CDR3 region has 15 residues. The V gene lost 2 bases and the J gene lost 0 bases, with 11 bases spanning the gap. The CDR3 DNA reads TGCGCCAGCAGCCAACGGGACTCCCCCTCCTACGAGCAGTACTTC. Its protein product is CASSQRDSPSYEQYF.

This rearrangement joins TRBV7-3 to TRBJ2-7; D uncertain. CDR1 is SGHTA and CDR2 is FQGTGA in the germline V gene. This CDR3 has 15 amino acids. V was trimmed by 2 bases and J by 4 bases, leaving 15 bases between them. For the CDR3, the DNA is TGTGCCAGCAGCTTAGCACCCCCACTGTCTTACGAGCAGTACTTC. It encodes CASSLAPPLSYEQYF. Based on the CDR3 plus reference TRBV7-3 and TRBJ2-7, the full variable domain is GAGVSQTPSNKVTEKGKYVELRCDPISGHTALYWYRQSLGQGPEFLIYFQGTGAADDSGLPNDRFFAVRPEGSVSTLKIQRTERGDSAVYLCASSLAPPLSYEQYFGPGTRLTVT.

Remarks on this clone: Within the sample, other DNA sequences also encode this same CDR3. The rearrangement joins TRBV18 to TRBJ1-5; TRBD1 matches at 7 bases. The germline V gene has CDR1 KGHSH and CDR2 LQKENI. The CDR3 has 15 residues. Unmatched junction bases numbered 2, after V lost 3 bases and J lost 0 bases. In DNA, the CDR3 is TGTGCCAGCTCACCGACAGGGAATAGCAATCAGCCCCAGCATTTT. Amino acid sequence: CASSPTGNSNQPQHF.

The chain uses TRBV11-3 and TRBJ1-5; TRBD1 aligns across 7 bases. Trimming at V came to 5 bases and at J to 6 bases, leaving 16 bases not matched to a gene. The CDR3 has 17 amino acids. The V gene's germline CDR1 is SGHNT and CDR2 YENEEA. CDR3 amino acids: CASSPFRHRGVFQPQHF. CDR3 sequence (DNA): TGTGCCAGCAGCCCCTTTCGTCACAGGGGTGTGTTTCAGCCCCAGCATTTT.

The chain joins TRBV30 to TRBJ2-3; D is uncertain. This CDR3 has 11 amino acids. Per the germline V gene, CDR1 is GTSNPN and CDR2 is SVGIG (reference sequence). Between the trimmed V and J ends, which lost 4 bases and 6 bases, there was a span of 8 bases. In nucleotides, the CDR3 is TGTGCCTGGACCCTCAGGGATACGCAGTATTTT. This gives the protein CAWTLRDTQYF.

This chain uses TRBV10-3 with TRBJ1-6; D is possibly TRBD1 (6 bases). CDR1 and CDR2 (germline): ENHRY, SYGVKD. Between the trimmed V and J ends, which lost 6 bases and 8 bases, there was a span of 8 bases. The CDR3 spans 12 residues. Written as DNA, the CDR3 is TGTGCCATCAGGACAGGAGATTCACCCCTCCACTTT. Protein sequence: CAIRTGDSPLHF.

The CDR3 region has the DNA TGTGCCGCACGACTTGACTTAAGCTCCTACAATGAGCAGTTCTTC. This translates into CAARLDLSSYNEQFF. The V gene is TRBV10-3, the J gene TRBJ2-1; no clear D. The CDR3 covers 15 residues. Looked up from germline, CDR1 is ENHRY and CDR2 is SYGVKD. V gave up 11 bases and J gave up 0 bases, with 17 bases separating them.

This clone has more than one count but fewer than ten. This chain connects TRBV30 to TRBJ1-3; TRBD1 is a possible D gene (6 bases). The V gene's germline CDR1 is GTSNPN and CDR2 SVGIG (reference sequence). This CDR3 is built from 16 residues. The V gene lost 4 bases and the J gene lost 0 bases, with 16 bases spanning the gap. As DNA, the CDR3 is TGTGCCTGGACCCCTCCCGGGACAACCTCTGGAAACACCATATATTTT. Protein sequence: CAWTPPGTTSGNTIYF.

V is TRBV10-2 and J is TRBJ1-3; D gene ambiguous. This CDR3 is built from 15 residues. Trimming took off 4 bases at V and 0 bases at J, with 10 bases between the two ends. The germline V gene encodes CDR1 WSHSY and CDR2 SAAADI. The CDR3 region is CASSGWRVSGNTIYF. The CDR3 DNA reads as TGCGCCAGCAGTGGATGGAGGGTCTCTGGAAACACCATATATTTT.

V is TRBV4-3 and J is TRBJ1-1, with 8 nucleotides matching TRBD1. V trimming: 6 bases; J trimming: 5 bases; junction bases outside the gene matches: 8. Germline assignment: CDR1 LGHNA and CDR2 YSLEER. There are 14 residues in the CDR3. CDR3: CASSTQGAWTEAFF. DNA of the CDR3: TGCGCCAGCAGTACCCAGGGGGCCTGGACTGAAGCTTTCTTT.

In DNA, the CDR3 is TGTGCCAGCAGACCTTATCGAGCGGGGGCCCCCACCTCCAGTGAGCAGTTCTTC. Its translation: CASRPYRAGAPTSSEQFF. The chain employs TRBV11-2 and TRBJ2-1; 8 nucleotides agree with TRBD2. Germline trimming cut 6 bases from V and 9 bases from J; bases unmatched to any gene: 22. Germline CDR1 and CDR2: SGHAT and FQNNGV. CDR3 size: 18 residues. The variable domain in full, with the rest retrieved from reference TRBV11-2 and TRBJ2-1, is EAGVAQSPRYKIIEKRQSVAFWCNPISGHATLYWYQQILGQGPKLLIQFQNNGVVDDSQLPKDRFSAERLKGVDSTLKIQPAKLEDSAVYLCASRPYRAGAPTSSEQFFGPGTRLTVL.

The rearrangement uses TRBV10-3 and TRBJ1-3; the D is unclear. V gave up 11 bases and J gave up 4 bases, with 12 bases separating them. Germline assignment: CDR1 ENHRY and CDR2 SYGVKD. The CDR3 runs 12 residues. The CDR3 here is CALSAGGNTIYF. CDR3 DNA sequence: TGTGCCCTATCGGCCGGGGGAAACACCATATATTTT.

In nucleotides, the CDR3 is TGTGCCTGGGCCCGAGGTGGCGACACTGAAGCTTTCTTT. This encodes CAWARGGDTEAFF. The gene calls are TRBV30 and TRBJ1-1; D ambiguous. CDR1 and CDR2 from the germline V gene are GTSNPN and SVGIG (reference sequence). V dropped 5 bases and J dropped 3 bases, with 13 bases sitting between them. This CDR3 region has 13 residues.